This T cell receptor (beta chain) was observed in a study of cytomegalovirus exposure and HLA in healthy donors. The CDR3 spans 13 residues. Trimming removed 3 bases from V and 1 base from J; junction bases left unmatched: 0. Germline-derived CDR1 and CDR2 are SGHAT and FQDESV (reference sequence). The PCR ran on 60 Vbeta and 13 Jbeta primers. This table comes from immunoSEQ multiplex PCR, and its TCRdb copy is limited to in-frame clones, with some not included. Counted here are about 170,000 clones, under 85% occurring once; the ten biggest clones make up 2% to 2.5%. Specimen: PBMCs. This chain uses TRBV11-1 with TRBJ2-7; 7 nucleotides align to TRBD2. This TCR came from a human donor in good health. DNA for the CDR3: TGTGCCAGCAGCTTCGGGAGGTCCTACGAGCAGTACTTC. It yields the protein CASSFGRSYEQYF.